This T cell receptor (beta chain) is drawn from a study of identical twins. Study results and caveats: Within beta out-of-frame sequences, the excess sharing observed between twins was weaker. Clonotypes of the beta chain that were abundant in cord blood carried fewer insertions (memory repertoires showed none).

TCRdb called the 5' RACE reads again in MiXCR, with one record for every CDR3 protein. This sample yields about 340,000 distinct CDR3 sequences, of which over 9% are seen a single time; more than 6% belongs to the top ten. This CDR3 region has 15 residues. The V gene lost 4 bases and the J gene lost 0 bases, with 12 bases spanning the gap. Germline V lookup: CDR1 SEHNR, CDR2 FQNEAQ (reference sequence). This clonotype was observed a few times. Its matching antigen is unknown. The same data also contributed to another study, on yellow fever vaccine responses in identical twins.

Input material: CD8+ T cells sorted from blood. The sequence was obtained from a woman between 18 and 29 years old in good health. The J gene is TRBJ1-1, the V gene TRBV7-9; D remains unclear. This CDR3 reads CASSSLRSMNTEAFF. The CDR3 DNA is TGTGCCAGCAGCTCTCTTCGGAGCATGAACACTGAAGCTTTCTTT.